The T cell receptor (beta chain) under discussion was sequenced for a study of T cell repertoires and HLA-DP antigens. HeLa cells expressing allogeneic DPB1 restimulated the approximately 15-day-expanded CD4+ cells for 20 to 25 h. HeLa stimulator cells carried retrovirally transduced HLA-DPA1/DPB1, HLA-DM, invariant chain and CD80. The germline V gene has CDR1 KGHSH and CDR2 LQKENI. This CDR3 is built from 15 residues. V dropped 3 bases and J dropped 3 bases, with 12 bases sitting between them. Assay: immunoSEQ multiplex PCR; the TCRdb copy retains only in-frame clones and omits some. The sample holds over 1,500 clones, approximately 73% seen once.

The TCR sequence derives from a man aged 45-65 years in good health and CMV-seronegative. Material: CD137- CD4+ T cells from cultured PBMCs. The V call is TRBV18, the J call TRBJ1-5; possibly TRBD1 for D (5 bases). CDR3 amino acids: CASSPRTQNNQPQHF. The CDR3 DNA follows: TGTGCCAGCTCACCTCGGACACAGAACAATCAGCCCCAGCATTTT. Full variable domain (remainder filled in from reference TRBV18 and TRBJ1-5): NAGVMQNPRHLVRRRGQEARLRCSPMKGHSHVYWYRQLPEEGLKFMVYLQKENIIDESGMPKERFSAEFPKEGPSILRIQQVVRGDSAAYFCASSPRTQNNQPQHFGDGTRLSIL.